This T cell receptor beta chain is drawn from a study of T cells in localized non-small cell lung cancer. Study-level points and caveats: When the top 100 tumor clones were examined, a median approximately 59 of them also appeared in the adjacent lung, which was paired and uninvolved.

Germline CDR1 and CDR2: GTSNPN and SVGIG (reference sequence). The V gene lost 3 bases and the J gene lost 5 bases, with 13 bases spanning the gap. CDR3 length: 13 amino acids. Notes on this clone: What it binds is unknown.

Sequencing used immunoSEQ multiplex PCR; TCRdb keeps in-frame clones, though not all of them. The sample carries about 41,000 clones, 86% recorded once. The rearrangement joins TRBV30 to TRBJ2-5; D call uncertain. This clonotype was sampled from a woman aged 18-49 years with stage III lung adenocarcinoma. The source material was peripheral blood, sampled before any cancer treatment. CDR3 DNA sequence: TGTGCCTGGAGCGTAGGCGTAGACGAGACCCAGTACTTC. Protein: CAWSVGVDETQYF.